This T cell receptor beta chain was recovered during a study of PD-L1 blockade in urothelial cancer. Time point here: pretreatment peripheral blood. Libraries were prepared by immunoSEQ multiplex PCR; TCRdb keeps only in-frame clonotypes and omits some of them. The sample includes approximately 52,000 clones, approximately 77% seen only once; the top ten take about 4.1%. This sample comprised PBMCs, obtained around atezolizumab (anti-PD-L1) treatment. The sequence was obtained from a man aged 70 or older with urothelial cancer.

This chain's CDR3 is CAWRESWQEAFF. DNA for the CDR3: TGTGCCTGGCGTGAGTCTTGGCAAGAAGCTTTCTTT. The V call is TRBV30, the J call TRBJ1-1; D not resolved. The germline gives CDR1 GTSNPN, CDR2 SVGIG (reference sequence). V was trimmed by 5 bases and J by 8 bases, leaving 15 bases between them. The CDR3 has 12 amino acids.